This TCR beta chain was identified during a study of CD8+ T cells in alopecia areata. Treatment meaning: oral pan-JAK inhibitor, 5-10 mg twice daily. Extraction and reverse transcription of RNA yielded cDNA as the sequencing template. TCRdb's table, derived via immunoSEQ multiplex PCR, lists solely in-frame clones and lacks some. Of some 190,000 clones in the sample, more than 60% were seen once. V dropped 4 bases and J dropped 2 bases, with 9 bases sitting between them. CDR1 and CDR2 (germline): SEHNR, FQNEAQ (reference sequence). The CDR3 contains 14 residues. The chain has TRBV7-9 and TRBJ2-1; D unresolved. The source was CD4+ T cells sorted from blood, collected around week 42, from a patient treated with tofacitinib. The TCR originated in a human donor with alopecia areata. This CDR3 is CASSSSSPYNEQFF. CDR3 nucleotide sequence: TGTGCCAGCAGCTCTAGTAGTCCCTACAATGAGCAGTTCTTC.